A selection of T cell receptor beta chains follows, all from one sample in a study of cytomegalovirus exposure and HLA in healthy donors. Clones were sequenced by immunoSEQ multiplex PCR, and TCRdb holds only the in-frame ones, with some missing. The table records some 170,000 clones, over 70% of them present only once. The sequenced sample was PBMCs. Receptors originate from a man in his thirties or forties in good health and CMV-seronegative. Both conserved end residues are part of each CDR3. D genes are given only for firm matches. For some rows the clone size is stated as once, few or many, or as a class when expanded; others skip it.

>TRBD2|TRBJ2-3|NA|TRBV7-9
TGTGCCAGCAGCCCGACTAGCGGGGCCATGGATACGCAGTATTTT
CASSPTSGAMDTQYF
>NA|TRBJ1-6|NA|TRBV5-1
TGCGCCAGCAGCTCCCTCCGCGAGAATTCACCCCTCCACTTT
CASSSLRENSPLHF
>NA|TRBJ2-7|few|TRBV28
TGTGCCAGCAGCCTACAGAGCTACGAGCAGTACTTC
CASSLQSYEQYF
>NA|TRBJ1-2|NA|TRBV27
TGTGCCAGCAGCCACGACAGTAACTATGGCTACACCTTC
CASSHDSNYGYTF
>NA|TRBJ2-7|NA|TRBV4-1
TGCGCCAGCAGCCAAGGGGGAGGGGGGTACCCATACGAGCAGTACTTC
CASSQGGGGYPYEQYF
>NA|TRBJ1-1|NA|TRBV10-3
TGTGCCGCTCACGAGAGGGCGAACACTGAAGCTTTCTTT
CAAHERANTEAFF
>TRBD2|TRBJ2-7|NA|TRBV5-1
TGCGCCAGCAGCCAAGCGGGGCTCTATTACGAGCAGTACTTC
CASSQAGLYYEQYF
>NA|TRBJ2-3|NA|TRBV4-1
TGCGCCAGCAGCCTACCCAGTTCCACAGATACGCAGTATTTT
CASSLPSSTDTQYF
>NA|TRBJ1-1|NA|TRBV5-6
TGTGCCAGCAGCCTACCCCAGGGGACCACTGAAGCTTTCTTT
CASSLPQGTTEAFF
>NA|TRBJ2-7|few|TRBV30
TGTGCCTGGAGTGTGGGGCAGGGATACGAGCAGTACTTC
CAWSVGQGYEQYF
>TRBD1|TRBJ1-2|NA|TRBV6-5
TGTGCCAGCAGTTACTCGAAGTCAGGGGGTGTAACTGGCTACACCTTC
CASSYSKSGGVTGYTF
>TRBD1|TRBJ2-2|NA|TRBV10-2
TGCGCCAGCAGCCCTGGGGTACCGACAGGGACCGGGGAGCTGTTTTTT
CASSPGVPTGTGELFF
>TRBD2|TRBJ2-2|NA|TRBV6-1
TGTGCCAGCAGTGGGCCAGAAAGCGGGAGGAGTACCGGGGAGCTGTTTTTT
CASSGPESGRSTGELFF
>NA|TRBJ2-3|NA|TRBV6-5
TGTGCCAGCAGGTACACAGATACGCAGTATTTT
CASRYTDTQYF
>TRBD1|TRBJ1-2|NA|TRBV7-9
TGTGCCAGCAGACATGGACAGGCCTCCTATGGCTACACCTTC
CASRHGQASYGYTF
>NA|TRBJ2-7|NA|TRBV27
TGTGCCAGCAGAGACGGAGGACTCGAGCAGTACTTC
CASRDGGLEQYF
>TRBD1|TRBJ2-3|once|TRBV19
TGTGCCAGTAGCATCCCGACAGGGGGTGGGGATACGCAGTATTTT
CASSIPTGGGDTQYF
>NA|TRBJ2-7|NA|TRBV11-2
TGTGCCAGCAGCTTTGAGCGGGTGCTCGAGCAGTACTTC
CASSFERVLEQYF
>TRBD1|TRBJ1-2|NA|TRBV7-8
TGTGCCAGCAGCTTTGACGGACAGGTTGGCTACACCTTC
CASSFDGQVGYTF
>TRBD1|TRBJ2-7|NA|TRBV29-1
TGCAGCGTTGAAGATCAAGGGACAGGTCGGTCTTCCTACGAGCAGTACTTC
CSVEDQGTGRSSYEQYF
>NA|TRBJ1-2|NA|TRBV19
TGTGCCAGTAGTATCACAGTCCAGGGAAGCGGGAGTGGCTACACCTTC
CASSITVQGSGSGYTF
>TRBD2|TRBJ2-3|NA|TRBV7-2
TGTGCCAGCAGCCCTCGGACTAGTGTTCCGTATTTT
CASSPRTSVPYF
>TRBD1|TRBJ2-7|NA|TRBV6-5
TGTGCCAGCAGGACAGGGGCCTACGAGCAGTACTTC
CASRTGAYEQYF
>TRBD1|TRBJ2-7|NA|TRBV7-6
TGTGCCAGCAGCTTAACCGCAGGGGGCAGCGTGGACGAGCAGTACTTC
CASSLTAGGSVDEQYF
>TRBD2|TRBJ2-7|NA|TRBV5-6
TGTGCCAGCAGCTCCCTAGCGGGACTGGCCTACGAGCAGTACTTC
CASSSLAGLAYEQYF
>NA|TRBJ2-7|once|TRBV20-1
TGCAGTGCTGGGAGGTTTGGGCAGTACTTC
CSAGRFGQYF
>NA|TRBJ1-1|NA|TRBV30
TGTGCCTGGAGTGTATTGGCCCGGGGGAGAGGCACTGAAGCTTTCTTT
CAWSVLARGRGTEAFF
>TRBD2|TRBJ2-3|NA|TRBV7-3
TGTGCCAGCAGCTCTTTTGGACTAGCTGGAAGCACAGATACGCAGTATTTT
CASSSFGLAGSTDTQYF
>NA|TRBJ2-1|once|TRBV7-2
TGTGCCAGCACCCCAGACAGCCACAATGAGCAGTTCTTC
CASTPDSHNEQFF